This TCR beta chain was recorded in a study of human T cells and chemical hapten exposure. About the study: Skin on the upper inner arm, about 2 cm by about 2 cm in size, was sensitized with 2% DPC. Reading of the patch tests, which applied 0.01% DPC to the upper back, occurred at 6 days. There were per-sample TCR yield variations, arising mainly from small pooled library volume differences.

MiXCR, run by TCRdb on the RACE reads, gives a single entry per CDR3 protein. The sample includes about 98,000 distinct CDR3 sequences, about 10% of them seen just once. Documented time point: pre-sensitization, week 0. The treatment denotes: therapeutic diphenylcyclopropenone sensitization with weekly scalp DPC. Total RNA extraction was carried out from unfractionated whole blood. CDR1 and CDR2 from the germline V gene are SGHAT and FQNNGV. This CDR3 has 14 residues. After removal of 4 bases from V and 10 bases from J, the junction contained 6 bases not matched to a gene. This sequence originates from a woman between 55 and 75 years old with alopecia areata. Some clones in this sample may be carry-over from other donors' samples. The sequencing used whole blood, collected in connection with sensitization to the hapten diphenylcyclopropenone (DPC). J is TRBJ1-6 and V is TRBV11-2, with 8 bases matching TRBD1. The CDR3 bases are TGTGCCAGCAGCTCACAGAACAGGGGGTCACCCCTCCACTTT. Encoded protein: CASSSQNRGSPLHF.